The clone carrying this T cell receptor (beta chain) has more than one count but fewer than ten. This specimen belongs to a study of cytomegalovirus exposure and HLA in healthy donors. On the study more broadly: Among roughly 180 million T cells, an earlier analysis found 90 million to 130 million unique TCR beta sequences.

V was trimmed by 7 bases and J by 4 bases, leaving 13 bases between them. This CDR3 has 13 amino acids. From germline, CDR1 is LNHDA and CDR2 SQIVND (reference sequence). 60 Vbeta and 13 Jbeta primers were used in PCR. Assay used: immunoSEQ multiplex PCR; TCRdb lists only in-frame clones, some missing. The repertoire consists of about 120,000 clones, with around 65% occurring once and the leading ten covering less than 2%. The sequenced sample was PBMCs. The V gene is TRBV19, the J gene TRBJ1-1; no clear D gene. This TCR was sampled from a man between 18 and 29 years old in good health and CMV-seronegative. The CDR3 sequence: CASTRVEGTEAFF. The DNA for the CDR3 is TGTGCCAGTACCCGGGTAGAGGGCACTGAAGCTTTCTTT.